This T cell receptor (beta chain) was observed in a study of T cell responses to AZD1222 COVID-19 vaccine (dated by TCRdb to about 2021). Context from the whole study: AZD1222 recipients whose second dose came at about 4 weeks and those whose second dose came at about 12 weeks were combined into one group, since spike-specific TCR depth and breadth did not differ between the two schedules. TCR sequencing was performed for over 230 trial participants, of whom 207 were given two doses of AZD1222 and around 25 were given two doses of MenACWY control vaccine. Trial participants were enrolled into age subgroups of 18-55, 56-69 and 70-plus years, which contained roughly 150, 30 and 60 TCR-sequenced participants, respectively.

Reading the germline V gene gives CDR1 SGHRS and CDR2 YFSETQ. V trim: 0 bases; J trim: 7 bases; unmatched bases: 9. Counted from cysteine to phenylalanine, this CDR3 has 16 amino acids. Left in the record is the CDR3 DNA by itself, 48 bases read in frame from the first base. This specimen's time point label, interpreted: baseline before first vaccination. Vaccinee samples were obtained from the UK trials COV001 and COV002, which included a single-blind randomized controlled phase 2/3 trial of AZD1222 (ChAdOx1 nCoV-19) in healthy adults. For TCRbeta chain sequencing, PBMC samples from trial participants were taken at day 0 and at day 28 after the second dose. Broader findings and caveats from the paper: Because no day 14 peak-response samples were available, repertoires were characterized only after the peak T cell response. In the small 56-69-year group, the increase in depth fell short of significance, most likely because of low power. The whole spike protein was spanned by vaccine-associated CD4 TCRs, and dominant responses were seen in regions 160-218 and 743-854. Reportedly, almost half of the unique spike-specific TCRs recognized epitopes lying outside the regions that are mutated in the B.1.351 and B.1.1.7 variants. Participants were mostly white British, with more females than males. The authors suggested clonal diversity may have been underestimated. Conclusions about previously exposed vaccinees are limited because only six or seven AZD1222 recipients were SARS-CoV-2 seropositive at baseline. After two AZD1222 doses, spike-specific TCR breadth and depth were significantly higher than at day 0 and than in MenACWY recipients.

This clone was detected only once. Its specific antigen is unknown. No per-base quality is available; no much larger clone lies one base away. The CDR3 regions of human TCRbeta chains were analyzed by immunosequencing. The paper's processing steps were these. Repertoire TCRs were checked for matches against a reference library of SARS-CoV-2-specific TCRs that had been generated using the MIRA antigen-specificity platform. Breadth meant the fraction of unique TCRs that were SARS-CoV-2-associated, whereas depth meant the fraction of total T cells that were SARS-CoV-2-associated. Using the MIRA data, every spike-specific TCR was mapped to the spike region that the TCR reacted to and assigned to either a CD4 or a CD8 class. Log10-transformed breadth and depth values were compared by one-way ANOVA with Sidak's multiple comparisons tests. TCRdb took over this immuneACCESS table, retaining in-frame rearrangements with V and J assigned. Such tables are incomplete; in checked studies, under half of the missing clones stem from an unresolved V gene, and the remainder is unexplained. V, J and clone size are taken as reported in that table, and D and trimming were inferred from the DNA itself. The sample includes around 140,000 clones, with 93% observed a single time. Clones ranked in the top ten supply around 5.4% of the sample.

The source is an adult in good health. The chain joins TRBV5-1 to TRBJ2-1, and 8 junction bases match TRBD2. Sequencing used peripheral blood, obtained on day 0 of AZD1222 vaccination. Here is the DNA: TGCGCCAGCAGCTTGGGACGGGAGGGCCCTGATAATGAGCAGTTCTTC. Translated, this gives CASSLGREGPDNEQFF.